A selection of T cell receptor beta chains follows, all from one sample in a study of radiotherapy plus CTLA-4 blockade in lung cancer. Method: immunoSEQ multiplex PCR; TCRdb's copy keeps in-frame clones and lacks some. Here the sample spans roughly 120,000 clones, more than 65% being singletons. Source: peripheral blood, taken from a patient treated with radiotherapy plus ipilimumab. The receptors stem from a human donor with non-small cell lung cancer that progressed on radiotherapy plus ipilimumab. Some clones in this sample may be carry-over from other donors' samples. Each CDR3 is given with its conserved first and last residue. Clone size, where shown, is once, few, many, or a class for clones that have expanded.

V	J	size	CDR3
TRBV7-9	TRBJ1-5	NA	CASSLQSDQPQHF
TRBV4-2	TRBJ2-3	NA	CAGSQGGGGAVSDTQYF
TRBV11-3	TRBJ2-7	NA	CASSLGGGWQYF
TRBV6-5	TRBJ2-5	NA	CASSYSRGTQYF
TRBV28	TRBJ2-7	NA	CASQRDRGYEQYF
TRBV19	TRBJ1-5	NA	CASSIRDYDQPQHF
TRBV5-4	TRBJ2-5	NA	CASSSGQSFQETQYF
TRBV5-1	TRBJ1-2	NA	CASSQNYGYTF
TRBV20-1	TRBJ2-2	NA	CSASTNPGLFF
TRBV4-3	TRBJ2-3	NA	CASSQDSEDTQYF
TRBV4-1	TRBJ1-4	NA	CASSQEGAEEKLFF
TRBV10-3	TRBJ1-3	NA	CAISEFAGLGNTIYF
TRBV9	TRBJ1-6	NA	CASSVDGARVDSPLHF
TRBV12-1	TRBJ2-2	few	CASSFVVRERTGELFF
TRBV9	TRBJ2-2	NA	CASRGAQGTGELFF
TRBV29-1	TRBJ2-1	NA	CSVVVLQGPYNEQFF
TRBV18	TRBJ1-1	NA	CASSPLGAGTEAFF
TRBV27	TRBJ2-5	NA	CASSSTAQTQYF
TRBV7-2	TRBJ2-7	NA	CASSPGTAFYEQYF